The rows below give T cell receptor beta chains drawn from one sample of a study of T cell clones after liver transplantation. Using immunoSEQ multiplex PCR, the repertoire was profiled, and TCRdb retains in-frame clones only, with some absent. The sample has 70,000 to 80,000 clones; roughly 90% are singletons. Material: CD4+ T cells from blood, obtained before liver transplant. The receptor source for this set is a human donor who received a liver transplant. The CDR3 runs from the conserved cysteine through the conserved F or W. D genes are given only for firm matches. Part of the rows lack a size; the others show once, few, many or a class for expanded clones.

v_call	clone_size	j_call	d_call	cdr3_aa	cdr3_nt
TRBV15	few	TRBJ2-7	NA	CATSGGGSYEQYF	TGTGCCACCTCAGGGGGAGGATCCTACGAGCAGTACTTC
TRBV27	NA	TRBJ1-1	NA	CASRNGVLEAFF	TGTGCCAGCAGAAATGGGGTGCTTGAAGCTTTCTTT
TRBV29-1	few	TRBJ2-3	TRBD2	CSVHYRDYPSTDTQYF	TGCAGCGTACATTATAGGGACTATCCTAGCACAGATACGCAGTATTTT
TRBV30	NA	TRBJ2-2	NA	CAWSVASPGELFF	TGTGCCTGGAGTGTTGCCAGCCCCGGGGAGCTGTTTTTT
TRBV5-1	NA	TRBJ2-3	NA	CASREAEGVNTQYF	TGCGCCAGCAGAGAGGCGGAGGGGGTCAATACGCAGTATTTT
TRBV15	NA	TRBJ2-1	NA	CATSRKGFNEQFF	TGTGCCACCAGCAGAAAAGGGTTCAATGAGCAGTTCTTC
TRBV18	NA	TRBJ1-1	NA	CASSTTGGSEAFF	TGTGCCAGCTCAACGACAGGAGGATCCGAAGCTTTCTTT
TRBV28	NA	TRBJ2-7	NA	CASSFLSLSWGYEQYF	TGTGCCAGCAGTTTCCTATCCCTTTCGTGGGGCTACGAGCAGTACTTC
TRBV7-8	NA	TRBJ1-5	TRBD1	CASTGQLNQPQHF	TGTGCCAGTACGGGACAGCTCAATCAGCCCCAGCATTTT
TRBV2	NA	TRBJ2-1	TRBD2	CASSLKTSGEQFF	TGTGCCAGCAGTCTAAAAACTAGCGGAGAGCAGTTCTTC
TRBV5-6	NA	TRBJ1-1	NA	CASSRPEGGTEAFF	TGTGCCAGCAGCCGCCCGGAGGGGGGGACTGAAGCTTTCTTT
TRBV9	NA	TRBJ2-3	NA	CASSLRASDTQYF	TGTGCCAGCAGCCTCCGGGCCTCAGATACGCAGTATTTT
TRBV28	NA	TRBJ2-5	TRBD2	CAGGTSGQETQYF	TGTGCCGGCGGGACTAGCGGCCAAGAGACCCAGTACTTC
TRBV7-2	once	TRBJ1-4	NA	CASSTRTGEKLFF	TGTGCCAGCAGCACTCGGACGGGTGAAAAACTGTTTTTT
TRBV18	NA	TRBJ1-1	NA	CATRTANTEAFF	TGTGCCACTCGGACTGCGAACACTGAAGCTTTCTTT
TRBV7-9	NA	TRBJ2-1	TRBD2	CASSYATSGVNEQFF	TGTGCCAGCAGCTATGCGACTAGCGGCGTCAATGAGCAGTTCTTC